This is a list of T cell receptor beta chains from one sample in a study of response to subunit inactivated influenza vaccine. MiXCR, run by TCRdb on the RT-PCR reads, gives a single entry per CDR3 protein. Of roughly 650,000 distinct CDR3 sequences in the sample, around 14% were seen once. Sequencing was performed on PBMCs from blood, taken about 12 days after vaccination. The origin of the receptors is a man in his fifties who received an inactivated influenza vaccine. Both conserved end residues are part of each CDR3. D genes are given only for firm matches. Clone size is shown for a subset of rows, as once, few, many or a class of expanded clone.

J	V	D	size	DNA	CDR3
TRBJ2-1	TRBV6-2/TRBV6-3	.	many	TGTGCCAGCAGTTCCGACTTCACAGATTCCTCCTACAATGAGCAGTTCTTC	CASSSDFTDSSYNEQFF
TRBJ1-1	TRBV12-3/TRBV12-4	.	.	TGTGCCAGCAGTTTAGAGAGGTCGTCCTTGAACACTGAAGCTTTCTTT	CASSLERSSLNTEAFF
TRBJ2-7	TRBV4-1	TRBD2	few	TGCGCCAGCAGCCAAGGTCTTAGCGGGATCTACGAGCAGTACTTC	CASSQGLSGIYEQYF
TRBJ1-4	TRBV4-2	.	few	TGTGCCAGCAGCCAAGCTTCCGGGACAACTAATGAAAAACTGTTTTTT	CASSQASGTTNEKLFF
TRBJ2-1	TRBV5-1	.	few	TGCGCCAGCAGCATTGGCTGGCACAATGAGCAGTTCTTC	CASSIGWHNEQFF
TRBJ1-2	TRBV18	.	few	TGTGCCAGCTCACCAGCCAAGTCCTCTGGCTACACCTTC	CASSPAKSSGYTF
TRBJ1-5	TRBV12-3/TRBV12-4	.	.	TGTGCCAGCAGTTTCCACGGTGAACTAAGCAATCAGCCCCAGCATTTT	CASSFHGELSNQPQHF
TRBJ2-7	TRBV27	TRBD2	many	TGTGCCAGCAGCTCCGGGAGGGGCTACGAGCAGTACTTC	CASSSGRGYEQYF
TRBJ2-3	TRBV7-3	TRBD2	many	TGCGCCAGCAGCTTGACGGGGGGGAGCACAGATACGCAGTATTTT	CASSLTGGSTDTQYF
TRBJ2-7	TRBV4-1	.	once	TGCGCCAGCAGCCAAGAGGGGGGCACCTACGAGCAGTACTTC	CASSQEGGTYEQYF
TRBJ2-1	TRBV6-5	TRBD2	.	TGTGCCAGCAGTTCTAGCGGGGCCGACAATGAGCAGTTCTTC	CASSSSGADNEQFF
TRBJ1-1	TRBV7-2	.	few	TGTGCCAGCAGCCTAGAGGAGGTGAACACTGAAGCTTTCTTT	CASSLEEVNTEAFF
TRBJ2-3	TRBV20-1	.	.	TGCAGTGCCGGGGTTCGGGATTTCCAAGCCTGGGATACGCAGTATTTT	CSAGVRDFQAWDTQYF
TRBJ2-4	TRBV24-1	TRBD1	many	TGTGCCACCAGTGATTCGGCAGGGGGCCCCCAACTAGCCAAAAACATTCAGTACTTC	CATSDSAGGPQLAKNIQYF
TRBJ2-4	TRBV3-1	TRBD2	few	TGTGCCAGCAGCCAAAGCCGGGGACTAGCTGTGGGCATTCAGTACTTC	CASSQSRGLAVGIQYF
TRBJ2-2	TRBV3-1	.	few	TGTGCCAGCAGCCAACCAGGGAACACCGGGGAGCTGTTTTTT	CASSQPGNTGELFF
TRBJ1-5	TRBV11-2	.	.	TGTGCCAGCAGCTTATCCGGGGCAGGGCTTGTGCGCAATCAGCCCCAGCATTTT	CASSLSGAGLVRNQPQHF
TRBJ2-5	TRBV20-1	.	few	TGCAGTGTTCAGGGGATCCGAGGGACCCAGTACTTC	CSVQGIRGTQYF
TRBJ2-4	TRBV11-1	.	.	TGTGCCAGCAGCTTTAATGGCGGGTCCAGGGAAACCAAAAACATTCAGTACTTC	CASSFNGGSRETKNIQYF
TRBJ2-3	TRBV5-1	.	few	TGCGCCAGTCGCACCATTCCTAGCACAGATACGCAGTATTTT	CASRTIPSTDTQYF
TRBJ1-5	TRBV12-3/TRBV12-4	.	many	TGTGCCAGCAGTCCCATCAGGGGTCAGCCCCAGCATTTT	CASSPIRGQPQHF
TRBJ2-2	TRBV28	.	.	TGTGCCAGCAGTTTTCGGCAGGAGCTGTTTTTT	CASSFRQELFF
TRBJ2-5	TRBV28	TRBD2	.	TGTGCCAGCAGTTCCCCACTAGCGGGAGGCGGGGTGACCCAGTACTTC	CASSSPLAGGGVTQYF
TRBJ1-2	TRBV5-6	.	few	TGTGCCAGCAGCAGAGGTCGAGCTAACTATGGCTACACCTTC	CASSRGRANYGYTF
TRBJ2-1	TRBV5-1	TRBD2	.	TGCGCCAGCAGCTTGGGACTAGCGGGAGGGCCGTGGAATGAGCAGTTCTTC	CASSLGLAGGPWNEQFF
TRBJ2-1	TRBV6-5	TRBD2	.	TGTGCCAGCAGTTACAGGACTAGCGTAAACAATGAACAGTTCTTC	CASSYRTSVNNEQFF
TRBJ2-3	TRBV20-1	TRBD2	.	TGCAGTGCCCCCAGGGCTAGCGGTAGCACAGATACGCAGTATTTT	CSAPRASGSTDTQYF
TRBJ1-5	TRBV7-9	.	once	TGTGCCAGCAGCCCGGGACACGGAAATCAGCCCCAGCATTTT	CASSPGHGNQPQHF
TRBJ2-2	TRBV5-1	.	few	TGCGCCAGCAGCTTGAAGGGCAGCTACACCGGGGAGCTGTTTTTT	CASSLKGSYTGELFF
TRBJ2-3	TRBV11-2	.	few	TGTGCCAGCAGCTTAAGGGGGGGTGGGATGACAGATACGCAGTATTTT	CASSLRGGGMTDTQYF
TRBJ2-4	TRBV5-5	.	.	TGTGCCAGCAGCTCGGGAGTACGGCTAGCCAAAAACATTCAGTACTTC	CASSSGVRLAKNIQYF
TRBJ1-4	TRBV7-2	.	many	TGTGCCAGCAGCTTAGTCATCGGTTGGGGTGAAAAACTGTTTTTT	CASSLVIGWGEKLFF
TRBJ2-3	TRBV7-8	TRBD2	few	TGTGCCAGCAGCCCGCGCGGGAGGGCCCTGAATACGCAGTATTTT	CASSPRGRALNTQYF
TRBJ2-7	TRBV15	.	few	TGTGCCACCAGCAGGTATAGGTACGAGCAGTACTTC	CATSRYRYEQYF
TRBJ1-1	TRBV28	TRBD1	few	TGTGCCAGCAGTCCATGGGTACAGGGGGGTGAAGCTTTCTTT	CASSPWVQGGEAFF
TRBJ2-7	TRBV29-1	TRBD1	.	TGCAGCGTCGCCGGGACAGGGGGCGCGAAATTGCAGTACTTC	CSVAGTGGAKLQYF
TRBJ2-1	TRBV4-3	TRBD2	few	TGCGCCAGCAGCCAAGCCACTCAGCGGGAGAGTGGGAATGAGCAGTTCTTC	CASSQATQRESGNEQFF
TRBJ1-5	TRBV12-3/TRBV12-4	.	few	TGTGCCAGCAGTTTGCAGGGAGGAACAAGCAATCAGCCCCAGCATTTT	CASSLQGGTSNQPQHF
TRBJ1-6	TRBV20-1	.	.	TGCAGTGCTCGTGGACAGTCTAATTCACCCCTCCACTTT	CSARGQSNSPLHF
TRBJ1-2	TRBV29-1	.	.	TGCAGCGTTGAAGACAGGCAGTATGGCTACACCTTC	CSVEDRQYGYTF
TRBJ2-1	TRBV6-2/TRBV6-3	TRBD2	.	TGTGCCAGCATAAATAGCGGGAGGGCGGGCGAGCAGTTCTTC	CASINSGRAGEQFF
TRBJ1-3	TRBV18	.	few	TGTGCCAGCTCACCGGAACAGGTCTTACACTCTGGAAACACCATATATTTT	CASSPEQVLHSGNTIYF
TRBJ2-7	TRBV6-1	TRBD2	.	TGTGCCAGCAGCCAAACCGGGACTAGCGGCGGCGAGCAGTACTTC	CASSQTGTSGGEQYF
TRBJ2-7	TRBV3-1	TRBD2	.	TGTGCCAGCAGCCAAGATGGTAGCGGGGGATACGAGCAGTACTTC	CASSQDGSGGYEQYF
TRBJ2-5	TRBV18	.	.	TGTGCCAGCTCTCGAACCGACCTGACGGGGGAGACCCAGTACTTC	CASSRTDLTGETQYF
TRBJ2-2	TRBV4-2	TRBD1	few	TGTGCCAGCAGCCCGACCGGGACAGGGACCGGGGAGCTGTTTTTT	CASSPTGTGTGELFF
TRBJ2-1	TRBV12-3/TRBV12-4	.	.	TGTGCCAGCAGTTCCTCCGCCGTGGAGGGGGGTGTCTTC	CASSSSAVEGGVF
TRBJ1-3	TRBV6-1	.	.	TGTGCCAGCAGTGAAGTTTTCTCTGGAAACACCATATATTTT	CASSEVFSGNTIYF
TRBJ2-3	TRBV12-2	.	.	TGTGCCAGCGGCCCCGGACTAGATGAGCTCACAGATACGCAGTATTTT	CASGPGLDELTDTQYF
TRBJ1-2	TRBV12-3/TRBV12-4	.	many	TGTGCCAGCAGTTCCCAGAGAGGGTCCCTCTATGGCTACACCTTC	CASSSQRGSLYGYTF
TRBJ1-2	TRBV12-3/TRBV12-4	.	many	TGTGCCAGCAGTTTCGCGCGGCAAGCTTATGGCTACACCTTC	CASSFARQAYGYTF
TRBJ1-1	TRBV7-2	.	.	TGTGCCAGCAGCTTAGGCTGGAGGGTGAACACTGAAGCTTTCTTT	CASSLGWRVNTEAFF
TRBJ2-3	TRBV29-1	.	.	TGCAGCGTGGGCCACAGGAGCACAGATACGCAGTATTTT	CSVGHRSTDTQYF
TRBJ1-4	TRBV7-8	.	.	TGTGCCAGCAGCTTAGCGTGGGGAGGAAAATCAACTAATGAAAAACTGTTTTTT	CASSLAWGGKSTNEKLFF
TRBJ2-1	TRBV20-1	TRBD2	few	TGCAGTGCCCTACCCCGACTAGCGGGCGGATTCACCGAGCAGTTCTTC	CSALPRLAGGFTEQFF